These 15 T cell receptor beta chains were sequenced from one sample in a study of T-cell reconstitution after alpha-beta-depleted transplantation in children. Unique molecular identifiers were used to barcode this TCRbeta library. MiXCR, applied by TCRdb to the PCR reads, yields one record per CDR3 protein. This sample carries about 610,000 distinct CDR3 sequences, roughly a tenth of them seen once, and the ten largest clones take 4%. The sample was PBMCs from the stem cell graft donor, taken from the stem cell graft. Receptors originate from a human donor who donated a stem cell graft to a child with acute myeloid leukemia.

In this sample, this clonotype turned up a few times. V and J are TRBV3-1 and TRBJ2-7, with 7 bases fitting TRBD1. Trimming cost V 6 bases and J 3 bases; bases outside gene matches: 8. Germline V gene sequence: CDR1 LGHDT, CDR2 YNNKEL (reference sequence). The CDR3 contains 14 residues. The CDR3 loop is CASSPGTANYEQYF. Here the CDR3 DNA reads TGTGCCAGCAGTCCCGGGACAGCTAACTACGAGCAGTACTTC.

This clonotype was picked up a small number of times. The chain employs TRBV29-1 and TRBJ2-1, with TRBD2 matching 7 bases. This CDR3 has 14 residues. The trim removed 7 bases at V and 8 bases at J, leaving 14 bases unmatched. The germline V gene has CDR1 SQVTM and CDR2 ANQGSEA. The CDR3 bases are TGCAGCGGAGTGGGGGAAGCGGGGAGGGATGAGCAGTTCTTC. Translation: CSGVGEAGRDEQFF.

This clonotype was detected many times. V and J are TRBV2 and TRBJ1-2; TRBD1 matches 7 bases. CDR1 is SNHLY and CDR2 is FYNNEI in the germline V gene. Trimming took 4 bases from V and 3 from J; bases not matched to a gene: 11. CDR3 length: 16 amino acids. The CDR3 loop is CASSVGVDRADYGYTF. CDR3 in DNA: TGTGCCAGCAGTGTAGGGGTCGACAGGGCCGACTATGGCTACACCTTC. The variable domain in full, with the rest retrieved from reference TRBV2 and TRBJ1-2, is EPEVTQTPSHQVTQMGQEVILRCVPISNHLYFYWYRQILGQKVEFLVSFYNNEISEKSEIFDDQFSVERPDGSNFTLKIRSTKLEDSAMYFCASSVGVDRADYGYTFGSGTRLTVV.

The V gene is TRBV15, the J gene TRBJ2-1; tentative D call: TRBD1 (5 bases). The germline CDR1 and CDR2 sequences are LNHNV and YYDKDF (reference sequence). V was pared by 0 bases and J by 2 bases, with 8 bases between. There are 15 residues in the CDR3. The CDR3 DNA follows: TGTGCCACCAGCAGAGACAGGGTCCCCTACAATGAGCAGTTCTTC. Its translation is CATSRDRVPYNEQFF.

V gene TRBV6-2 or TRBV6-3 combines with J gene TRBJ2-2; 12 bases line up with TRBD2. This CDR3 has 20 amino acids. Germline trimming cut 4 bases from V and 8 bases from J; bases unmatched to any gene: 20. CDR1 is MNHEY and CDR2 is SVGEGT in the germline V gene. CDR3 loop: CASSLQGASGRARMSGELFF. The CDR3 coding sequence is TGTGCCAGCAGTTTACAGGGGGCTAGCGGGAGGGCCAGAATGTCGGGGGAGCTGTTTTTT.

This clonotype was counted ten times or more. The V gene is TRBV4-2, the J gene TRBJ2-2; TRBD2 aligns across 16 bases. This CDR3 has 17 residues. Trimming cost V 8 bases and J 2 bases; bases outside gene matches: 5. Germline V gene sequence: CDR1 LGHNA, CDR2 YNFKEQ. The CDR3 sequence: CASEGLAGGSNTGELFF. The CDR3, as DNA: TGTGCCAGCGAGGGACTAGCGGGGGGGTCTAACACCGGGGAGCTGTTTTTT.

This chain joins TRBV30 and TRBJ2-7, with D possibly being TRBD2 (7 bases). CDR3 length: 14 amino acids. The germline V gene has CDR1 GTSNPN and CDR2 SVGIG (reference sequence). Trimming pared 0 bases from V and 5 bases from J, leaving 14 bases between. CDR3 coding DNA: TGTGCCTGGAGTGTAGGGGAGGGGGTCGACGAGCAGTACTTC. Protein sequence: CAWSVGEGVDEQYF.

This clonotype was seen more than once but under ten times. V gene TRBV29-1 combines with J gene TRBJ1-1; 8 nucleotides match TRBD1. The V gene end was trimmed by 6 bases and the J gene end by 2 bases; junction bases not matched to a gene: 2. This CDR3 is built from 12 residues. CDR1 SQVTM and CDR2 ANQGSEA come from the germline V gene. CDR3 sequence: CSVTGGNTEAFF. The DNA for the CDR3 is TGCAGCGTCACAGGGGGTAACACTGAAGCTTTCTTT.

This clonotype appeared many times. The chain recombines TRBV27 with TRBJ2-5; D not certain. The V end was cut by 6 bases, the J end by 2 bases, with 10 bases between. This CDR3 spans 13 amino acids. Per germline, CDR1 MNHEY and CDR2 SMNVEV (reference sequence). CDR3 in amino acids: CASRSIDQETQYF. Here the CDR3 DNA reads TGTGCCAGCAGATCAATAGATCAAGAGACCCAGTACTTC.

This clonotype has ten or more counts. This chain joins TRBV7-9 and TRBJ2-3; D uncertain. V was trimmed by 8 bases and J by 4 bases, leaving 10 bases between them. The length of the CDR3 is 12 residues. Germline CDR1 SEHNR, CDR2 FQNEAQ (reference sequence). Here the CDR3 DNA reads TGTGCCAGCGGGCTAGTTCCAGATACGCAGTATTTT. It specifies CASGLVPDTQYF.

The chain couples TRBV9 to TRBJ1-2, with D uncertain. Trimming shortened V by 0 bases and J by 7 bases, and 13 bases separated the two germline ends. The CDR3 sequence is 14 residues long. CDR1 and CDR2 (germline): SGDLS, YYNGEE. As DNA, the CDR3 is TGTGCCAGCAGCGTAGATCAGGACTTCGGTGGCTACACCTTC. Protein sequence: CASSVDQDFGGYTF. The full variable domain, completed using reference TRBV9 and TRBJ1-2, is DSGVTQTPKHLITATGQRVTLRCSPRSGDLSVYWYQQSLDQGLQFLIQYYNGEERAKGNILERFSAQQFPDLHSELNLSSLELGDSALYFCASSVDQDFGGYTFGSGTRLTVV.

This clonotype was found many times. V and J are TRBV20-1 and TRBJ1-2; D is uncertain. The CDR3 runs 12 residues. The germline CDR1 and CDR2 sequences are DFQATT and SNEGSKA (reference sequence). V lost 3 bases, J lost 6 bases, and 11 bases lay in between. CDR3 nucleotide sequence: TGCAGTGCTAGGGGTTTCGCACATGGCTACACCTTC. Translating it yields CSARGFAHGYTF.

V usage is TRBV20-1 and J usage is TRBJ1-1, with 12 positions matching TRBD1. Trimming at V came to 5 bases and at J to 1 base, leaving 5 bases not matched to a gene. The V gene's germline CDR1 is DFQATT and CDR2 SNEGSKA (reference sequence). The CDR3 totals 15 residues. The CDR3, as DNA: TGCAGTGCTTGGGACAGGGGGCCTCGGAACACTGAAGCTTTCTTT. Translating it yields CSAWDRGPRNTEAFF.

A few counts support this clonotype. The genes are TRBV20-1 and TRBJ1-1, with 8 bases aligning to TRBD1. The CDR3 runs 13 residues. CDR1 and CDR2 from the germline V gene are DFQATT and SNEGSKA (reference sequence). V was pared by 6 bases and J by 3 bases, with 6 bases of the junction left unmatched. The CDR3 spells CSAGPTGDTEAFF. The CDR3 coding sequence is TGCAGTGCAGGACCGACAGGGGACACTGAAGCTTTCTTT.

The V call is TRBV20-1, the J call TRBJ2-1; 8 bases line up with TRBD1. The V and J ends lost 3 bases and 7 bases, in that order; junction bases with no gene match: 2. The CDR3 contains 12 residues. Germline V CDR1 and CDR2: DFQATT, SNEGSKA (reference sequence). The CDR3: CSARGDRNEQFF. As DNA, the CDR3 is TGCAGTGCTAGGGGGGACAGGAATGAGCAGTTCTTC.